This TCR beta chain was identified in a study of blood T cell repertoires in COVID-19. On the study more broadly: Sites across the United States, Italy and Spain contributed samples from acute and convalescent COVID-19. T cells, B-cell-depleted T cells, or PBMCs provided the cDNA or gDNA that served as material.

Germline CDR1 reads MGHDK; CDR2 reads SYGVNS. V was trimmed by 2 bases and J by 3 bases, leaving 13 bases between them. This CDR3 has 16 residues. Seattle patients were enrolled while actively infected and followed longitudinally. Methods used by the authors: From reference gene primer amplification, estimates of nucleated cell counts were derived. The method was immunoSEQ multiplex PCR; TCRdb's version includes in-frame clones alone and lacks a portion of them. That table gives V, J and clone size, and the DNA gave D and trimming. Among over 150,000 clones listed, roughly four fifths were seen once. V gene TRBV25-1 combines with J gene TRBJ1-4; D remains unclear. The receptor was isolated from an older woman with COVID-19, enrolled during active disease. Specimen: peripheral blood. The CDR3 is CASSEQARGSNEKLFF. The CDR3 DNA reads as TGTGCCAGCAGTGAACAGGCCCGAGGGTCTAATGAAAAACTGTTTTTT.